This entry describes one T cell receptor (beta chain). Its antigen is currently unknown. The CDR3 has 13 residues. The V end was cut by 2 bases, the J end by 1 base, with 6 bases between. CDR1 is SGDLS and CDR2 is YYNGEE in the germline V gene. This sample is drawn from a study of cytomegalovirus exposure and HLA in healthy donors. Findings of the study overall: It was assumed in the presence/absence analyses that sequencing depth was roughly uniform across donors. A missense DCLRE1C variant was associated with V- and J-gene trimming of TCR beta chains in a later analysis, and an independent cohort replicated the association. A later analysis showed HLA-associated TCR beta chains outstripping equally common others in clonal expansion.

The PCR contained 60 Vbeta and 13 Jbeta primers. Here immunoSEQ multiplex PCR was the method, and the copy in TCRdb shows in-frame clones only, minus some. Of about 94,000 clones in the sample, 60% to 80% were seen once. The V and J genes are TRBV9 and TRBJ1-1, with TRBD1 as a possible D gene (6 bases). The clonotype was recovered from a man aged 25 to 40 in good health and CMV-seronegative. The sequenced material came from PBMCs. CDR3 sequence reads: CASSVRGNTEAFF. CDR3 nucleotide sequence: TGTGCCAGCAGCGTCAGGGGGAACACTGAAGCTTTCTTT. The full variable domain, with the rest looked up from reference TRBV9 and TRBJ1-1, is DSGVTQTPKHLITATGQRVTLRCSPRSGDLSVYWYQQSLDQGLQFLIQYYNGEERAKGNILERFSAQQFPDLHSELNLSSLELGDSALYFCASSVRGNTEAFFGQGTRLTVV.